Listed here is a single TCR beta chain. This clone was observed a handful of times. Its antigen is currently not known. No clone much larger than this one lies a single base away; base qualities are absent. This sample is part of a study of lymphopenia after photon versus proton radiotherapy (dated by TCRdb to 2018 to 2020). General notes on the study: Photon and proton radiation therapy were compared by the study for their immunological effects in patients with gastrointestinal tumors who developed high-grade lymphopenia. A cohort of 20 patients with gastrointestinal tumors who received either photon or proton therapy and subsequently developed lymphopenia was included. The study aimed to characterize how the two radiation modalities differ in their impact on the immune system.

Study-wide conclusions, independent of this receptor: Relative stability during treatment was observed in proton-treated patients, whereas loss of naive T cells and TCR diversity and gain of effector/memory populations were observed in photon-treated patients. The authors looked at the survival association only in patients who died, and they framed better survival with proton therapy as a possibility rather than a demonstrated result. Among patients across the cohort who died, overall survival time showed an inverse correlation with a larger post-nadir drop in TCR diversity. Once the lymphocyte count had reached its nadir, the repertoires of photon-treated patients showed oligoclonal expansion, particularly of CD8+ Temra cells, and this expansion drove the decline in diversity.

The library was made by the immunoSEQ multiplex PCR assay. T cell repertoires were profiled with deep sequencing of rearranged TCR beta loci together with multiparametric flow cytometry. In TCRdb, the immuneACCESS table is reduced to in-frame sequences with V and J assigned. These tables do not hold every clone; where another copy was compared, an unresolved V gene accounts for under half, and the others remain unexplained. Counted in this sample were about 26,000 clones; roughly four fifths of them appeared once. The ten largest clones take up 3.7% of the sample. Measured from the cysteine to the phenylalanine, the CDR3 is 15 residues long. The read is trimmed to its CDR3 DNA, 45 bases read in frame from base 1. V loses 3 bases, J loses 3 bases, and the germline ends lie 13 bases apart. Via the germline V gene, CDR1 is SGHDN and CDR2 FVKESK.

The chain links TRBV14 with TRBJ2-3; TRBD1 is a weak D gene call, 7 bases matching. The source of this sequence is a woman in her 50s with pancreatic cancer. Source: peripheral blood, taken from a patient treated with photon-based radiotherapy. The nucleotides read TGTGCCAGCAGCCAGTTACAGGGGAGGACAGATACGCAGTATTTT. It specifies CASSQLQGRTDTQYF.